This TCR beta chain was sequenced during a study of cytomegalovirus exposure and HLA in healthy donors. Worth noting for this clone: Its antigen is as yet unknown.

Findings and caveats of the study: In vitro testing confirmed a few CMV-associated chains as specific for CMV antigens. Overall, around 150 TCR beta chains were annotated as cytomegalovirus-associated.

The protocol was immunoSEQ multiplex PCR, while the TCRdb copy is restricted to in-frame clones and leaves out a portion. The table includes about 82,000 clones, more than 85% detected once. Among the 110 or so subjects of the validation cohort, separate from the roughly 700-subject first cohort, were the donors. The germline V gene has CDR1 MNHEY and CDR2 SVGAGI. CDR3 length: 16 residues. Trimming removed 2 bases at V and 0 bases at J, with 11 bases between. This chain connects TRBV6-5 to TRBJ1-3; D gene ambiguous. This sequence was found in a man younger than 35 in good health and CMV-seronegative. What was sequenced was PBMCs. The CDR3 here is CASSYGVGSSGNTIYF. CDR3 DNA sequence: TGTGCCAGCAGTTACGGAGTTGGGAGCTCTGGAAACACCATATATTTT.